This is a list of T cell receptor beta chains from one sample in a study of T cell responses to AZD1222 COVID-19 vaccine. Sequenced by immunoSEQ multiplex PCR; TCRdb stores in-frame clones only, minus some. The sample contains approximately 85,000 clones, about 86% of which appear only once. The sequencing used peripheral blood, collected on day 0 of AZD1222 vaccination. The receptors were sampled from an adult in good health. The CDR3 runs from the conserved cysteine through the conserved F or W. Fields, in order: clone size, V gene, J gene, D gene, CDR3 protein, CDR3 DNA. D genes are given only for firm matches. Only some rows state a clone size, as once, few, many or a class for expanded clones.

>-|TRBV5-4|TRBJ1-1|-
CASSRAGVGTEAFF
TGTGCCAGCAGCCGAGCGGGGGTGGGGACTGAAGCTTTCTTT
>-|TRBV19|TRBJ1-2|-
CASTGTRGYTF
TGTGCCAGTACAGGGACAAGAGGCTACACCTTC
>-|TRBV4-1|TRBJ2-7|TRBD1
CASSATGTGRNEQYF
TGCGCCAGCAGCGCGACCGGGACAGGGAGGAACGAGCAGTACTTC
>few|TRBV7-2|TRBJ1-2|TRBD1
CASSSQGGSGYTF
TGTGCCAGCAGCTCCCAGGGGGGGAGTGGCTACACCTTC
>-|TRBV24-1|TRBJ1-5|-
CATSDPPGDQPQHF
TGTGCCACCAGTGATCCCCCGGGAGATCAGCCCCAGCATTTT
>few|TRBV5-6|TRBJ1-2|-
CASSLVAGIGYTF
TGTGCCAGCAGCTTGGTAGCGGGGATCGGCTACACCTTC
>-|TRBV6-5|TRBJ1-1|TRBD1
CASTSGQGGTEAFF
TGTGCCAGCACCTCAGGACAGGGTGGCACTGAAGCTTTCTTT
>-|TRBV7-2|TRBJ1-4|-
CASSNGIPGGKLFF
TGTGCCAGCAGCAACGGGATCCCCGGGGGAAAACTGTTTTTT
>-|TRBV28|TRBJ2-2|-
CASTPWGQGGTTGELFF
TGTGCCAGCACTCCCTGGGGGCAGGGGGGGACCACCGGGGAGCTGTTTTTT
>few|TRBV18|TRBJ2-7|-
CASSLGGLYEQYF
TGTGCCAGCTCACTAGGGGGACTCTACGAGCAGTACTTC
>-|TRBV29-1|TRBJ2-7|TRBD1
CSVETGDSSYEQYF
TGCAGCGTTGAAACTGGGGACAGCTCCTACGAGCAGTACTTC
>-|TRBV2|TRBJ1-3|-
CASSVLGGNTIYF
TGTGCCAGCAGTGTCTTGGGGGGAAACACCATATATTTT
>-|TRBV5-1|TRBJ2-7|-
CASSLGYEQYF
TGCGCCAGCAGCTTGGGTTACGAGCAGTACTTC
>-|TRBV10-3|TRBJ1-1|TRBD1
CAISESPGQGTFF
TGTGCCATCAGTGAGTCTCCGGGACAGGGAACTTTCTTT
>-|TRBV2|TRBJ1-5|TRBD1
CASSAGQGQPQHF
TGTGCCAGCAGTGCCGGACAGGGGCAGCCCCAGCATTTT
>-|TRBV15|TRBJ2-7|-
CATSRGGSNEQYF
TGTGCCACCAGCAGAGGAGGGTCCAACGAGCAGTACTTC
>-|TRBV10-3|TRBJ1-5|-
CAISESGGRAQPQHF
TGTGCCATCAGTGAGTCTGGGGGGAGGGCTCAGCCCCAGCATTTT
>few|TRBV24-1|TRBJ1-2|-
CATSDPSEGPNYGYTF
TGTGCCACCAGTGACCCCTCGGAGGGCCCTAACTATGGCTACACCTTC
>-|TRBV5-5|TRBJ1-6|-
CASSLAGNSPLHF
TGTGCCAGCAGCTTGGCCGGGAATTCACCCCTCCACTTT
>-|TRBV3-1/TRBV3-2|TRBJ1-6|-
CASTVGENSPLHF
TGTGCCAGCACGGTGGGGGAAAATTCACCCCTCCACTTT
>-|TRBV12-3/TRBV12-4|TRBJ2-5|-
CASRQPLQETQYF
TGTGCCAGCAGACAACCCCTACAAGAGACCCAGTACTTC
>-|TRBV7-3|TRBJ2-3|-
CASSLTIESPVYF
TGTGCCAGCAGCTTAACGATTGAGAGCCCAGTGTATTTT
>-|TRBV28|TRBJ1-5|-
CASRQGEQPQHF
TGTGCCAGCAGGCAGGGTGAACAGCCCCAGCATTTT
>-|TRBV29-1|TRBJ1-1|-
CADTEAFF
TGCGCCGACACTGAAGCTTTCTTT
>-|TRBV7-2|TRBJ2-4|-
CASSLRPGRAKNIQYF
TGTGCCAGCAGCTTAAGACCGGGCCGGGCCAAAAACATTCAGTACTTC
>-|TRBV29-1|TRBJ1-1|TRBD1
CSVGAGGNTEAFF
TGCAGCGTTGGGGCAGGGGGGAACACTGAAGCTTTCTTT
>-|TRBV15|TRBJ2-3|-
CATSRDVGGPSDTQYF
TGTGCCACCAGCAGAGATGTGGGGGGGCCTAGTGATACGCAGTATTTT
>-|TRBV27|TRBJ1-3|-
CEALSGNTIYF
TGTGAGGCCCTCTCTGGAAACACCATATATTTT
>few|TRBV19|TRBJ1-6|-
CASKQEGNSYNSPLHF
TGTGCCAGTAAACAAGAGGGGAACTCCTATAATTCACCCCTCCACTTT